The clone carrying this T cell receptor (beta chain) was counted many times. Its antigen is still unknown. This CDR3 is 18 amino acids long. V was cut by 0 bases and J by 0 bases, with 15 bases left in between. The germline CDR1 and CDR2 sequences are MNHNY and SVGAGI (reference sequence). The data stem from a study of early T cells in non-severe SARS-CoV-2 infection. Study-wide background: Whole-blood bulk RNA, unsorted, was sequenced, and chains were unpaired. Study-level results: Lookups in VDJdb leaned toward anti-spike CD8 responses and missed private and CD4 specificities.

Unique molecular identifier tags were affixed to discrete cDNA molecules. TCRdb analysed the 5' RACE reads with MiXCR anew, one entry per CDR3 protein. The sample includes 50,000 to 70,000 distinct CDR3 sequences, 8% to 9.5% of them seen just once. The J gene is TRBJ1-5, the V gene TRBV6-6; D uncertain. What was sequenced was whole blood. This TCR derives from an adult who was a healthcare worker with PCR-confirmed SARS-CoV-2 infection or an uninfected control (not recorded which). The CDR3 coding sequence is TGTGCCAGCAGTTACTCGACCCGGACGGACGGTAGCAATCAGCCCCAGCATTTT. It translates to CASSYSTRTDGSNQPQHF.